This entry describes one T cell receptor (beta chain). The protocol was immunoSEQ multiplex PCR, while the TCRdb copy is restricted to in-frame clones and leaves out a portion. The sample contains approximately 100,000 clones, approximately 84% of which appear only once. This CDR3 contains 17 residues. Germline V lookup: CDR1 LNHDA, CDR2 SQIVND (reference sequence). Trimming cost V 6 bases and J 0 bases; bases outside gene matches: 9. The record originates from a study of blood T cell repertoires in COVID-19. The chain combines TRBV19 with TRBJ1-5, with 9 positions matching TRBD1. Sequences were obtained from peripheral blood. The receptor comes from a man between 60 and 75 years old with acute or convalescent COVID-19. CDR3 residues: CASRLDRGGYSNQPQHF. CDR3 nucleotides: TGTGCCAGTAGACTCGACAGGGGGGGATATAGCAATCAGCCCCAGCATTTT.